This T cell receptor beta chain is drawn from a study of blood T cell repertoires in COVID-19. Study in general: Whether acute or convalescent, the COVID-19 samples came from the United States, Italy and Spain.

Seattle researchers signed up patients amid active infection and tracked them longitudinally. TCRdb keeps only in-frame clones here, not all; method: immunoSEQ multiplex PCR. The table has 150,000 to 170,000 clones, roughly 85% seen once. This CDR3 comprises 15 residues. The J segment lost 3 bases and the V segment lost 6 bases, leaving 10 bases of the junction unmatched. The germline gives CDR1 SGHVS, CDR2 FQNEAQ. The clonotype originates from a woman aged 55-70 years with COVID-19, enrolled during active disease. The sequenced material came from peripheral blood. This chain uses TRBV7-8 with TRBJ1-1, with 7 bases lining up with TRBD1. The CDR3 region has the DNA TGTGCCAGCAGGACCACGACAGGGCTTCACACTGAAGCTTTCTTT. This sequence encodes CASRTTTGLHTEAFF. Full variable domain (missing parts from reference TRBV7-8 and TRBJ1-1): GAGVSQSPRYKVAKRGQDVALRCDPISGHVSLFWYQQALGQGPEFLTYFQNEAQLDKSGLPSDRFFAERPEGSVSTLKIQRTQQEDSAVYLCASRTTTGLHTEAFFGQGTRLTVV.